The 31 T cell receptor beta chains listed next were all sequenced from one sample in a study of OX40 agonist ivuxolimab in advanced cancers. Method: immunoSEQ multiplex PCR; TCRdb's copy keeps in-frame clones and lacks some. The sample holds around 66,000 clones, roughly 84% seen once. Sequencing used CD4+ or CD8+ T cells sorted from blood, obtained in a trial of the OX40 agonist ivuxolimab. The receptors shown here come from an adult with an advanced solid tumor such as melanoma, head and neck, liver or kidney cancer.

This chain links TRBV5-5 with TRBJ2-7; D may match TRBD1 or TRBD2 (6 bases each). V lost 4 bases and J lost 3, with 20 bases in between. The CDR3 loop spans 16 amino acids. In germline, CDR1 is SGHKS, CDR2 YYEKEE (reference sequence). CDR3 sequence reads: CASSLGGNQGHYEQYF. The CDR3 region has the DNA TGTGCCAGCAGCCTGGGGGGAAACCAGGGACACTACGAGCAGTACTTC.

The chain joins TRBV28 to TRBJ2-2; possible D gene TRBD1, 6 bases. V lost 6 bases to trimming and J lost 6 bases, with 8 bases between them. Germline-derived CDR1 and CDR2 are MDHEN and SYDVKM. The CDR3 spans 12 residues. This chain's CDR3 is CASRPGAGELFF. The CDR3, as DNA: TGTGCCAGCAGGCCAGGGGCCGGGGAGCTGTTTTTT.

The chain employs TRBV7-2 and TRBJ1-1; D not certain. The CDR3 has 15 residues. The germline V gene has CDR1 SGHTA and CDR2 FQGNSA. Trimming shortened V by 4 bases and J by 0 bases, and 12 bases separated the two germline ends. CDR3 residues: CASSSRRLMNTEAFF. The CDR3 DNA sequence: TGTGCCAGCAGCTCCCGTCGGCTAATGAACACTGAAGCTTTCTTT.

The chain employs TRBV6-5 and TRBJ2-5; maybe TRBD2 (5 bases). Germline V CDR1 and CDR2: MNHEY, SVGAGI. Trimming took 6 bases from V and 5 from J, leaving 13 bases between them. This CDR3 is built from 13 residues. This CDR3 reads CASSQTRRETQYF. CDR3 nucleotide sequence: TGTGCCAGCAGCCAAACTAGAAGGGAGACCCAGTACTTC.

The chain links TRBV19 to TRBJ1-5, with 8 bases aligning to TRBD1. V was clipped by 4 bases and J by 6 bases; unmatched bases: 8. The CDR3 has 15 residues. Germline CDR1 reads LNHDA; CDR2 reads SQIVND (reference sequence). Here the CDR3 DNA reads TGTGCCAGTAGTAGACCAGACAGGGGACCTCAGCCCCAGCATTTT. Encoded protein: CASSRPDRGPQPQHF. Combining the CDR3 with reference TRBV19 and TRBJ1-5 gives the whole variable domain DGGITQSPKYLFRKEGQNVTLSCEQNLNHDAMYWYRQDPGQGLRLIYYSQIVNDFQKGDIAEGYSVSREKKESFPLTVTSAQKNPTAFYLCASSRPDRGPQPQHFGDGTRLSIL.

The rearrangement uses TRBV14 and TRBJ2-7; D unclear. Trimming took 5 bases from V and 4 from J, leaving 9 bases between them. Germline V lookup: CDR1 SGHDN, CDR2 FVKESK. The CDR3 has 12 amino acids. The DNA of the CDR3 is TGTGCCAGCAGCGAAGGTGGATACGAGCAGTACTTC. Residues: CASSEGGYEQYF. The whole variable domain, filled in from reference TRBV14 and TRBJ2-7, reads EAGVTQFPSHSVIEKGQTVTLRCDPISGHDNLYWYRRVMGKEIKFLLHFVKESKQDESGMPNNRFLAERTGGTYSTLKVQPAELEDSGVYFCASSEGGYEQYFGPGTRLTVT.

The chain's CDR3 is CASSLRTGALQETQYF. DNA of the CDR3: TGTGCCAGCAGCCTAAGGACAGGGGCGCTGCAAGAGACCCAGTACTTC. The chain carries TRBV11-2 and TRBJ2-5; 9 bases align to TRBD1. CDR1 and CDR2 from the germline V gene are SGHAT and FQNNGV. The CDR3 sequence is 16 residues long. The V and J ends lost 5 bases and 2 bases, in that order; junction bases with no gene match: 9.

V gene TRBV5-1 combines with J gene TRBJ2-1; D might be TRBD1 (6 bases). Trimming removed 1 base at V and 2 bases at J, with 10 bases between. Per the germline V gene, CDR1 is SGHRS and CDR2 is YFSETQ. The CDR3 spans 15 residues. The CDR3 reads CASSLIRTAYNEQFF. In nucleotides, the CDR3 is TGCGCCAGCAGCTTGATTAGGACAGCCTACAATGAGCAGTTCTTC.

CDR3 nucleotide sequence: TGTGCCAGCTCACCACAGGACAGCCAGCCCCAGCATTTT. It encodes CASSPQDSQPQHF. This chain joins TRBV18 and TRBJ1-5, with D maybe TRBD1 (6 bases). V lost 1 base to trimming and J lost 7 bases, with 8 bases between them. Looked up from germline, CDR1 is KGHSH and CDR2 is LQKENI. CDR3 length: 13 amino acids.

The CDR3 spells CASSPDRPPAGELFF. CDR3 DNA sequence: TGTGCCAGCTCACCAGACAGGCCACCGGCCGGGGAGCTGTTTTTT. The chain uses TRBV18 and TRBJ2-2, with D possibly being TRBD1 (6 bases). CDR1 is KGHSH and CDR2 is LQKENI in the germline V gene. The CDR3 is 15 amino acids. The V end was cut by 2 bases, the J end by 6 bases, with 13 bases between. Using reference TRBV18 and TRBJ2-2 for the parts outside the CDR3, the full variable domain is NAGVMQNPRHLVRRRGQEARLRCSPMKGHSHVYWYRQLPEEGLKFMVYLQKENIIDESGMPKERFSAEFPKEGPSILRIQQVVRGDSAAYFCASSPDRPPAGELFFGEGSRLTVL.

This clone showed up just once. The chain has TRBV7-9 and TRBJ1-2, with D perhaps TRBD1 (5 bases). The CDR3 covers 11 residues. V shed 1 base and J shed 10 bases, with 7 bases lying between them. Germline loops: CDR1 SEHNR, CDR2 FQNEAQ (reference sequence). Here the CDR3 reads CASSLEGIYTF. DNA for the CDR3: TGTGCCAGCAGCTTAGAGGGGATCTACACCTTC.

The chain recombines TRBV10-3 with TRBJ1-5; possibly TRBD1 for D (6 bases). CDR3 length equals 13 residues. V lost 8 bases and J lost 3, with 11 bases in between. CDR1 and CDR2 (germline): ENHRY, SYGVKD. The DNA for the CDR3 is TGTGCCATCGGGAGGGGGGTCAATCAGCCCCAGCATTTT. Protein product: CAIGRGVNQPQHF.

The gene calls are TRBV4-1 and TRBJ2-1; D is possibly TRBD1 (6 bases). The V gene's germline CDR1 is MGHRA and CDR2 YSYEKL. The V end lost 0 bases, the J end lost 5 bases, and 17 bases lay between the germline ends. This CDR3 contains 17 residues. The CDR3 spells CASSQDTQGHRHNEQFF. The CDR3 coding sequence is TGCGCCAGCAGCCAAGATACTCAGGGACACCGACACAATGAGCAGTTCTTC.

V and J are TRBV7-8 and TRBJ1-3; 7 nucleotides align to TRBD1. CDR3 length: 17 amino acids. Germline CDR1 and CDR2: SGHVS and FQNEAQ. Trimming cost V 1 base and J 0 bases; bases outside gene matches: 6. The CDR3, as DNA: TGTGCCAGCAGCTTAGATCTGGGACAGACCTCTGGAAACACCATATATTTT. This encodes CASSLDLGQTSGNTIYF.

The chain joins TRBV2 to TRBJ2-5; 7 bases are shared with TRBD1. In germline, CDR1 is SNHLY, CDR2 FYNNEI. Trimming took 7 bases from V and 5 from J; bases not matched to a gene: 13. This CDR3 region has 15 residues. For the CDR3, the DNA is TGTGCCAGCATTCGAGACAGGGCGTTAGTTGAGACCCAGTACTTC. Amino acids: CASIRDRALVETQYF.

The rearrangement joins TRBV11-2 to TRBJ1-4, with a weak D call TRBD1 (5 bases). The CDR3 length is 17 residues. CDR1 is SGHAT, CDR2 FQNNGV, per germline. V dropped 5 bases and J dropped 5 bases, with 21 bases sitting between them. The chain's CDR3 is CASSPGGVQVWNEKLFF. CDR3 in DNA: TGTGCCAGCAGCCCGGGGGGGGTCCAGGTCTGGAATGAAAAACTGTTTTTT.

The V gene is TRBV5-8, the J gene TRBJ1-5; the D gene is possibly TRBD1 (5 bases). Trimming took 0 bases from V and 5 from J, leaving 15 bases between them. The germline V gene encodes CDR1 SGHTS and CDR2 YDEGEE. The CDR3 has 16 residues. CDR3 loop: CASSLVLGGMDQPQHF. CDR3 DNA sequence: TGTGCCAGCAGCTTGGTATTGGGGGGTATGGATCAGCCCCAGCATTTT.

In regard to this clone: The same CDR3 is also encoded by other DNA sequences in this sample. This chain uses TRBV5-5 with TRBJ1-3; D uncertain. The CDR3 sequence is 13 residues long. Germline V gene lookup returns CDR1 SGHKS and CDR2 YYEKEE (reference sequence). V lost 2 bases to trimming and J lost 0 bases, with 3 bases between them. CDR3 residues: CASSFNSGNTIYF. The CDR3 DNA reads TGTGCCAGCAGCTTCAACTCTGGAAACACCATATATTTT.

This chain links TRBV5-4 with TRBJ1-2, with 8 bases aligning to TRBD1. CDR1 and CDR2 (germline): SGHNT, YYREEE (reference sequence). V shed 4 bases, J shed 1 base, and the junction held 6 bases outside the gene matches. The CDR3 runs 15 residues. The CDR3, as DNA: TGTGCCAGCAGCCTCCCAGGGGGCGGTAACTATGGCTACACCTTC. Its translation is CASSLPGGGNYGYTF.

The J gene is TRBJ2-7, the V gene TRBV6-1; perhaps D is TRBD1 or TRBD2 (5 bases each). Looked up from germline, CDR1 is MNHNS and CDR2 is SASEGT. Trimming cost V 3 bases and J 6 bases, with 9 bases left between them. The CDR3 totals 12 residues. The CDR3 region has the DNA TGTGCCAGCAGTGAGAGGGGCTCCGAGCAGTACTTC. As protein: CASSERGSEQYF.

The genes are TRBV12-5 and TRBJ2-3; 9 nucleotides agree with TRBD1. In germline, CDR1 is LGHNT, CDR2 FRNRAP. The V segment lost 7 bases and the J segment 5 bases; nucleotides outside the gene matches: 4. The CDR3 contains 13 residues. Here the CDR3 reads CASVGQGGDTQYF. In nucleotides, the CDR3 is TGTGCTAGTGTGGGACAGGGAGGAGATACGCAGTATTTT.

CDR3 nucleotides: TGTGCCAGCAGCTCCACTACAGGGGGGTGGCGAGCTTTCTTT. Its protein is CASSSTTGGWRAFF. The chain joins TRBV5-6 to TRBJ1-1; 8 bases agree with TRBD1. The V segment lost 3 bases and the J segment 10 bases; nucleotides outside the gene matches: 11. The length of the CDR3 is 14 residues. Germline-derived CDR1 and CDR2 are SGHDT and YYEEEE.

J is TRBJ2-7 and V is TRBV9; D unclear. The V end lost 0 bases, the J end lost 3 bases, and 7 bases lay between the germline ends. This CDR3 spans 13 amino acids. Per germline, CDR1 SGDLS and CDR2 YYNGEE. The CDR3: CASSVATHYEQYF. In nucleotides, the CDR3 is TGTGCCAGCAGCGTAGCAACCCACTACGAGCAGTACTTC.

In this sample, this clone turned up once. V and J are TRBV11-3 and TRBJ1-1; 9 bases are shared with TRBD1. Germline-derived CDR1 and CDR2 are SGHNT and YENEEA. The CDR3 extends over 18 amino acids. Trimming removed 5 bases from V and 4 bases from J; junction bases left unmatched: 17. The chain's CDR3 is CASSGRGQGKFWSTEAFF. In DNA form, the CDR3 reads TGTGCCAGCAGCGGCCGGGGACAGGGAAAGTTTTGGAGCACTGAAGCTTTCTTT.

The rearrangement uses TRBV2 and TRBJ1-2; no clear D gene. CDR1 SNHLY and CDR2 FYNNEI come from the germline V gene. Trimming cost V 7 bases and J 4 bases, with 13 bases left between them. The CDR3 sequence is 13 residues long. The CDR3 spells CASKFDQLYGYTF. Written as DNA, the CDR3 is TGTGCCAGCAAGTTCGACCAGCTCTATGGCTACACCTTC.

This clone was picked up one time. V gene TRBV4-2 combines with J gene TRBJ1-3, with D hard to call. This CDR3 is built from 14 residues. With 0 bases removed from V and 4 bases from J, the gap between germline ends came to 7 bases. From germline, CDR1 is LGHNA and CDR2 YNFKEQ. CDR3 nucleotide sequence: TGTGCCAGCAGCCAAGATGTGGTAGGAAACACCATATATTTT. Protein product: CASSQDVVGNTIYF.

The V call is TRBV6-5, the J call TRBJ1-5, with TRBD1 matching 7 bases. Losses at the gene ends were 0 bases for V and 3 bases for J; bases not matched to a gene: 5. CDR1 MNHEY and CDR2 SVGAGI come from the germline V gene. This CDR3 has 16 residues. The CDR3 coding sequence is TGTGCCAGCAGTTACTCCGGGACAGCCAACAATCAGCCCCAGCATTTT. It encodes CASSYSGTANNQPQHF.

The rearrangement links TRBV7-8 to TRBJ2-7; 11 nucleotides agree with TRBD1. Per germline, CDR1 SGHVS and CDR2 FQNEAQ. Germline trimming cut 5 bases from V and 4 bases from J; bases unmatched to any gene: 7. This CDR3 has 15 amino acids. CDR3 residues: CASSKDRGLGYEQYF. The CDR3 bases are TGTGCCAGCAGCAAGGACAGGGGGCTTGGATACGAGCAGTACTTC.

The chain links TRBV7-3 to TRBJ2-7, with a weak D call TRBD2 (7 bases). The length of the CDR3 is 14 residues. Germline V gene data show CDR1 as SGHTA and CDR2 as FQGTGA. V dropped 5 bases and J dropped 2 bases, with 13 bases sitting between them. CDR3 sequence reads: CASSLDSGAYEQYF. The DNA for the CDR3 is TGTGCCAGCAGCCTGGACAGCGGGGCCTACGAGCAGTACTTC.

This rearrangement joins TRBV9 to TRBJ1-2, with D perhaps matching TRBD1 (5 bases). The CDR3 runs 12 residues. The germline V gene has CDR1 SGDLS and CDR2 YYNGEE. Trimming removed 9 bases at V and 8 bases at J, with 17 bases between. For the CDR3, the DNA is TGTGCCACCCAGCGTCTGACAGAAGGCTACACCTTC. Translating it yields CATQRLTEGYTF.

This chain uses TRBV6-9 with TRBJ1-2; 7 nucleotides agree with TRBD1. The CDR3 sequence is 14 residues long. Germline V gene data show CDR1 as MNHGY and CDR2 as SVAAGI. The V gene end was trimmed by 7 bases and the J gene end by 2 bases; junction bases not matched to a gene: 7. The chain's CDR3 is CASNEGASNYGYTF. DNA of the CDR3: TGTGCCAGCAACGAGGGGGCTTCGAACTATGGCTACACCTTC.